The clone carrying this T cell receptor (beta chain) has more than one count but fewer than ten. One entry per CDR3 protein results from TCRdb running MiXCR on the 5' RACE reads. The sample lists a few hundred thousand distinct CDR3 sequences, over 25% occurring once. The sample originates from a study of T-cell memory formation after mild COVID-19. CDR3 length: 15 amino acids. V was clipped by 3 bases and J by 4 bases; unmatched bases: 5. The specimen was PBMCs or a T cell subset sorted from them (not recorded which). This clonotype was obtained from an adult woman who had mild COVID-19 (a few samples of this study predate the infection). Cell type and time point are not known. This chain links TRBV12-3 or TRBV12-4 with TRBJ2-1; 8 bases map to TRBD2. The CDR3 reads CASSLSLAGYNEQFF. CDR3 nucleotides: TGTGCCAGCAGTTTGTCGCTAGCGGGTTACAATGAGCAGTTCTTC.